This T cell receptor (beta chain) came from a study of early T cells in non-severe SARS-CoV-2 infection. TCRdb ran MiXCR on the 5' RACE reads and lists one entry per CDR3 protein. The sample consists of roughly 65,000 distinct CDR3 sequences, approximately 10% of them appearing once. This clonotype was recorded a few times. V was cut by 8 bases and J by 2 bases, with 15 bases left in between. Germline assignment: CDR1 MDHEN and CDR2 SYDVKM. CDR3 length: 14 residues. This chain joins TRBV28 and TRBJ2-5; D may correspond to TRBD1 or TRBD2 (5 bases each). This receptor was obtained from an adult who was a healthcare worker with PCR-confirmed SARS-CoV-2 infection or an uninfected control (not recorded which). Sequenced material: whole blood. CDR3 in DNA: TGTGCCAGCCGGTCCGGGACGGCTCAAGAGACCCAGTACTTC. As protein: CASRSGTAQETQYF.